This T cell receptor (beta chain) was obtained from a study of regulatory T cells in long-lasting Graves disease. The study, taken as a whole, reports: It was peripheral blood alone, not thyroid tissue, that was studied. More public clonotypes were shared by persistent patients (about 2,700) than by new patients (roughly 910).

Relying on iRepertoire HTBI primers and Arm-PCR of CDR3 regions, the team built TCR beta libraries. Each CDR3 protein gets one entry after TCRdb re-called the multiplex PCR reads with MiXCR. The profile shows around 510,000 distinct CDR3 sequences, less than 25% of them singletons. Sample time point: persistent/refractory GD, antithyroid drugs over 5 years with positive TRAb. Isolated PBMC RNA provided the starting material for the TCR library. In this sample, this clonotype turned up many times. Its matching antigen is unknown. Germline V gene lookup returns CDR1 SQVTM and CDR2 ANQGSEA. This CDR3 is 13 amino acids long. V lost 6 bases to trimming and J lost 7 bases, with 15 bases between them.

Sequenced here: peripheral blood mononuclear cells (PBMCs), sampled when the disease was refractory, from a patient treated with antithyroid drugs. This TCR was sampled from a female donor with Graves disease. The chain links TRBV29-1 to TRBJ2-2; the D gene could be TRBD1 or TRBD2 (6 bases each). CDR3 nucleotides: TGCAGCGTCCGAAGGGGGGTCGGCGGGGAGCTGTTTTTT. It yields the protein CSVRRGVGGELFF.